A selection of T cell receptor beta chains follows, all from one sample in a study of shared clonotypes between healthy human individuals. Sequenced by immunoSEQ multiplex PCR; TCRdb stores in-frame clones only, minus some. Here the sample spans millions of clones, about 92% being singletons. The source material was naive CD4+ T cells from PBMCs. Receptors originate from a young man in good health. Some clones in this sample may be carry-over from other donors' samples. CDR3s include the opening cysteine and the closing phenylalanine or tryptophan. A D gene is named only where the DNA matches it firmly. The listing skips clone size in some rows; elsewhere it reads once, few, many or a size class.

>TRBJ2-2|-|TRBV7-3|-
CASSPRSGELFF
TGTGCCAGCAGCCCCCGATCGGGGGAGCTGTTTTTT
>TRBJ2-1|-|TRBV7-2|TRBD2
CASSSGSSYNEQFF
TGTGCCAGCAGTAGCGGGAGCTCCTACAATGAGCAGTTCTTC
>TRBJ1-1|-|TRBV30|TRBD1
CAWSRRQGMNTEAFF
TGTGCCTGGAGCCGAAGACAGGGGATGAACACTGAAGCTTTCTTT
>TRBJ1-2|-|TRBV28|-
CASSFYSLTVYGYTF
TGTGCCAGCAGTTTCTATAGCCTTACAGTTTATGGCTACACCTTC
>TRBJ1-1|-|TRBV29-1|-
CSVGDGAGSEAFF
TGCAGCGTTGGGGACGGAGCCGGCTCTGAAGCTTTCTTT
>TRBJ1-5|-|TRBV12-5|-
CASGLSDNQPQHF
TGTGCTAGTGGTTTGTCGGATAATCAGCCCCAGCATTTT
>TRBJ1-1|few|TRBV6-5|-
CASGTTNTEAFF
TGTGCCAGCGGAACGACGAACACTGAAGCTTTCTTT
>TRBJ1-1|once|TRBV5-1|-
CASKKSPTEAFF
TGCGCCAGCAAAAAGTCCCCCACTGAAGCTTTCTTT
>TRBJ2-1|-|TRBV19|TRBD1
CASSQQGAYYNEQFF
TGTGCCAGTAGTCAACAGGGGGCCTACTACAATGAGCAGTTCTTC
>TRBJ2-2|few|TRBV18|-
CASSPRRADTGELFF
TGTGCCAGCTCACCGCGGCGGGCCGACACCGGGGAGCTGTTTTTT
>TRBJ2-1|-|TRBV11-2|TRBD1
CASSVEAYRGQYNEQFF
TGTGCCAGCAGCGTAGAGGCTTACAGGGGTCAATACAATGAGCAGTTCTTC